This T cell receptor beta chain was retrieved from a study of radiation and T cells in renal cell carcinoma. The table came from immunoSEQ multiplex PCR; TCRdb's copy has only in-frame clones and leaves some out. The table includes some 14,000 clones, 55% to 70% detected once. Germline CDR1 reads SGHRS; CDR2 reads YFSETQ. V shed 3 bases and J shed 8 bases, with 14 bases lying between them. The CDR3 runs 13 residues. Described treatment: 15 Gy SBRT to primary tumor, nephrectomy 4 weeks later. The source of this sequence is a woman aged 65 to 85 with renal cell carcinoma. The chain joins TRBV5-1 to TRBJ1-1, with D possibly matching TRBD1 (6 bases). The sequencing used tumor tissue, collected from a patient whose treatment included radiotherapy and nephrectomy. CDR3 loop: CASSSGSGTEAFF. The CDR3 region has the DNA TGCGCCAGCAGCTCGGGGTCCGGGACAGAAGCTTTCTTT.